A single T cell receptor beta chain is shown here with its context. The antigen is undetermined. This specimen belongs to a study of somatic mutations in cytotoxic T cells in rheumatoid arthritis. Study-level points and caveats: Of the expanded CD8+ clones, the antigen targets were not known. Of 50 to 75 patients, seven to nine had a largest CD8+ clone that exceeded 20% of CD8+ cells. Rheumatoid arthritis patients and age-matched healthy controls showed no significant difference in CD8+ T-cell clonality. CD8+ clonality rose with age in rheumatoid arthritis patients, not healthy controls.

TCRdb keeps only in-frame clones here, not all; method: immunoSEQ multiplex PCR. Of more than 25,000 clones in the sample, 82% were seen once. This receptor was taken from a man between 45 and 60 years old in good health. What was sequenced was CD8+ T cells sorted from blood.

CDR3 sequence: CASSPSTYNEQFF. CDR3 sequence (DNA): TGTGCCAGCAGCCCATCCACATACAATGAGCAGTTCTTC. V is TRBV7-6 and J is TRBJ2-1; no firm D call. V lost 5 bases to trimming and J lost 4 bases, with 9 bases between them. This CDR3 region has 13 residues. Germline CDR1 and CDR2: SGHVS and FNYEAQ.